This T cell receptor beta chain was sequenced during a study of blood T cell repertoires in COVID-19. Whole-study context: Samples representing acute and convalescent COVID-19 were sourced from the United States, Italy and Spain. In each case, the material was cDNA or gDNA derived from T cells, B-cell-depleted T cells, or PBMCs.

Trimming took off 6 bases at V and 4 bases at J, with 9 bases between the two ends. The length of the CDR3 is 13 residues. Germline-derived CDR1 and CDR2 are LNHDA and SQIVND (reference sequence). Source study methods: It was from reference gene primer amplification that nucleated cell counts were estimated. Data came from immunoSEQ multiplex PCR; TCRdb stores just in-frame clones and leaves some out. V and J calls and clone size come straight from that table; D and trimming were deduced from the DNA. The sample contains fewer than 300,000 clones, roughly 84% of which appear only once. Sequenced sample: peripheral blood. The sequence was obtained from a woman aged 18-30 years with acute or convalescent COVID-19. V is TRBV19 and J is TRBJ1-4; D is possibly TRBD1 (5 bases). The chain's CDR3 is CASSDSINEKLFF. CDR3 sequence (DNA): TGTGCCAGTAGCGACAGCATTAATGAAAAACTGTTTTTT.